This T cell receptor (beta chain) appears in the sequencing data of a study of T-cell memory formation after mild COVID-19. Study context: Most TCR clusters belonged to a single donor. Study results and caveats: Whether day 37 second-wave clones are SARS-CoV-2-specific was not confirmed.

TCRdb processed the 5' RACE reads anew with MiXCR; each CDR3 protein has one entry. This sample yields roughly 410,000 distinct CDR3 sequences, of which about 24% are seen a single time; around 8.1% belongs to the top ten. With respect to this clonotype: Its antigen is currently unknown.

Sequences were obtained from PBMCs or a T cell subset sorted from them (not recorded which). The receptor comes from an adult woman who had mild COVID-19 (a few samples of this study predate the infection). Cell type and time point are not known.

The CDR3 DNA follows: TGTGCCAGCAGCTTAGCCGGGAATGCATATGGCTACACCTTC. Protein: CASSLAGNAYGYTF. The genes are TRBV7-2 and TRBJ1-2, with D uncertain. Looked up from germline, CDR1 is SGHTA and CDR2 is FQGNSA. This CDR3 has 14 amino acids. The ends were cut back, 0 bases at V and 5 bases at J, with 10 bases in the middle.